This TCR beta chain was captured in a study of blood T cell repertoires in COVID-19. Study at large: PBMCs, B-cell-depleted T cells, or T cells were the source of the cDNA or gDNA that made up the material.

The CDR3 consists of 16 residues. V dropped 11 bases and J dropped 4 bases, with 23 bases sitting between them. Germline values: CDR1 ENHRY, CDR2 SYGVKD. TCRdb keeps only in-frame clones here, not all; method: immunoSEQ multiplex PCR. Found here are about 100,000 clones, roughly 84% of them singletons; the top ten hold approximately 7%. This sequence was found in a man aged 30-40 years in a cohort sampled during active COVID-19. The chain links TRBV10-3 to TRBJ2-2, with a possible D match to TRBD1 (5 bases). The sequenced sample was peripheral blood. The DNA of the CDR3 is TGTGCCGTGGGAACCGAACCAGGGTCGGGCACCGGGGAGCTGTTTTTT. Its translation: CAVGTEPGSGTGELFF.